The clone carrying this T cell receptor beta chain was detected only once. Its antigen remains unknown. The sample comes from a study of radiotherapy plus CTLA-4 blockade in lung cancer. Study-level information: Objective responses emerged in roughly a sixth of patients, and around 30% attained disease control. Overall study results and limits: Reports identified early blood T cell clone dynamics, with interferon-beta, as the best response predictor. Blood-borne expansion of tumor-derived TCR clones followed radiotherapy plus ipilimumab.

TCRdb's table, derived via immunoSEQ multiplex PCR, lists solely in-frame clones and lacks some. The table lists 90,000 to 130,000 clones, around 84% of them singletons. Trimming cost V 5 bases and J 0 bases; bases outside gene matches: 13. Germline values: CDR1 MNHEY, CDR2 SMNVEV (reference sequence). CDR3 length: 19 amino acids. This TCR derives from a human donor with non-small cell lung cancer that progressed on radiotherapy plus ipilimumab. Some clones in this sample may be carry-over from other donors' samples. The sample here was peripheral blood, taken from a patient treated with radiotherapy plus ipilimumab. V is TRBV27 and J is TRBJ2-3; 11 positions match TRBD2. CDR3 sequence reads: CASSLGLAVGFSSTDTQYF. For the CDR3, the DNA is TGTGCCAGCAGTCTGGGACTAGCGGTGGGATTCAGTAGCACAGATACGCAGTATTTT.